A selection of T cell receptor beta chains follows, all from one sample in a study of cytomegalovirus exposure and HLA in healthy donors. Generated by immunoSEQ multiplex PCR, the TCRdb table keeps only in-frame clones and is missing some. This sample has some 130,000 clones; about 82% occur once, and the top ten carry roughly 1.1%. The source material was PBMCs. The receptors originated from a boy younger than 18 in good health and CMV-seronegative. The CDR3 runs from the conserved cysteine through the conserved F or W. The order of the fields is J gene, D gene, V gene, clone size, CDR3 protein, CDR3 DNA. The D gene is left open where the match is weak. Clone sizes are given selectively: once, few, many, or a class where the clone is expanded.

J: TRBJ2-7
D: TRBD2
V: TRBV4-2
size: -
CDR3: CASSQDRTRSYEQYF
DNA: TGTGCCAGCAGCCAAGACCGGACTAGATCCTACGAGCAGTACTTC

J: TRBJ1-4
D: TRBD1
V: TRBV15
size: -
CDR3: CATSKGQGEKLFF
DNA: TGTGCCACCAGCAAGGGACAGGGCGAAAAACTGTTTTTT

J: TRBJ2-7
D: TRBD2
V: TRBV4-3
size: -
CDR3: CASSQPTSGRAPFSYEQYF
DNA: TGCGCCAGCAGCCAACCTACTAGCGGGAGGGCCCCCTTCTCCTACGAGCAGTACTTC

J: TRBJ2-5
D: TRBD2
V: TRBV5-8
size: -
CDR3: CASSWRLAGVETQYF
DNA: TGTGCCAGCAGCTGGCGGCTAGCGGGAGTGGAGACCCAGTACTTC

J: TRBJ2-3
D: -
V: TRBV25-1
size: once
CDR3: CATTTRGLITDTQYF
DNA: TGTGCCACCACCACACGAGGACTCATCACAGATACGCAGTATTTT

J: TRBJ2-7
D: -
V: TRBV6-5
size: -
CDR3: CASRPDGAYEQYF
DNA: TGTGCCAGCAGACCCGACGGAGCCTACGAGCAGTACTTC

J: TRBJ1-5
D: -
V: TRBV28
size: -
CDR3: CASSQEGRVDQPQHF
DNA: TGTGCCAGCAGTCAGGAGGGGAGGGTGGATCAGCCCCAGCATTTT

J: TRBJ2-7
D: -
V: TRBV5-1
size: -
CDR3: CASSLGLANEQYF
DNA: TGCGCCAGCAGCTTGGGGCTAGCGAACGAGCAGTACTTC

J: TRBJ2-1
D: -
V: TRBV6-5
size: once
CDR3: CASSRGDNEQFF
DNA: TGTGCCAGCAGTCGCGGGGACAATGAGCAGTTCTTC

J: TRBJ2-2
D: TRBD2
V: TRBV12-5
size: -
CDR3: CASAKGGGGNTGELFF
DNA: TGTGCTAGTGCCAAGGGTGGCGGGGGAAACACCGGGGAGCTGTTTTTT

J: TRBJ1-1
D: -
V: TRBV11-3
size: -
CDR3: CASSFPGMNTEAFF
DNA: TGTGCCAGCAGCTTCCCAGGAATGAACACTGAAGCTTTCTTT

J: TRBJ2-5
D: TRBD2
V: TRBV7-7
size: -
CDR3: CASSQAAGGQQETQYF
DNA: TGTGCCAGCTCTCAGGCTGCGGGGGGCCAACAAGAGACCCAGTACTTC

J: TRBJ2-5
D: TRBD2
V: TRBV5-1
size: -
CDR3: CASSLMREALETQYF
DNA: TGCGCCAGCAGCTTGATGCGGGAGGCACTAGAGACCCAGTACTTC

J: TRBJ2-3
D: -
V: TRBV7-9
size: -
CDR3: CASSFAGSTDTQYF
DNA: TGTGCCAGCAGCTTTGCGGGGAGCACAGATACGCAGTATTTT

J: TRBJ2-3
D: TRBD2
V: TRBV9
size: once
CDR3: CASSSRGREGADTQYF
DNA: TGTGCCAGCAGCTCCCGGGGGCGGGAGGGGGCAGATACGCAGTATTTT

J: TRBJ1-2
D: -
V: TRBV15
size: -
CDR3: CATSRDPGVANYGYTF
DNA: TGTGCCACCAGCAGAGATCCGGGGGTAGCTAACTATGGCTACACCTTC

J: TRBJ1-1
D: -
V: TRBV5-5
size: once
CDR3: CASIRGLLAFF
DNA: TGTGCCAGCATTAGGGGATTGTTGGCTTTCTTT

J: TRBJ1-1
D: -
V: TRBV4-1
size: -
CDR3: CASSRVDENTEAFF
DNA: TGCGCCAGCAGCCGCGTAGATGAGAACACTGAAGCTTTCTTT

J: TRBJ1-1
D: -
V: TRBV30
size: -
CDR3: CACSLYSNTEAFF
DNA: TGTGCCTGCTCACTTTACAGCAACACTGAAGCTTTCTTT

J: TRBJ2-3
D: -
V: TRBV27
size: -
CDR3: CASSFLGEGTDTQYF
DNA: TGTGCCAGCAGTTTTTTAGGGGAGGGCACAGATACGCAGTATTTT

J: TRBJ2-1
D: -
V: TRBV9
size: -
CDR3: CASSVVDYAGYNEQFF
DNA: TGTGCCAGCAGCGTAGTGGATTACGCGGGCTACAATGAGCAGTTCTTC

J: TRBJ2-1
D: TRBD2
V: TRBV4-1
size: -
CDR3: CASSKRLAESYNEQFF
DNA: TGCGCCAGCAGCAAGCGACTAGCGGAGTCCTACAATGAGCAGTTCTTC

J: TRBJ1-2
D: -
V: TRBV5-4
size: -
CDR3: CASSLGSSYTF
DNA: TGTGCCAGCAGCTTGGGAAGCTCCTACACCTTC

J: TRBJ2-7
D: TRBD2
V: TRBV7-6
size: -
CDR3: CASSLKYSGDSYEQYF
DNA: TGTGCCAGCAGCTTAAAGTATAGCGGGGACTCCTACGAGCAGTACTTC

J: TRBJ2-1
D: -
V: TRBV5-1
size: -
CDR3: CASSSDSITSYNEQFF
DNA: TGCGCCAGCAGCTCGGACAGTATCACCTCCTACAATGAGCAGTTCTTC

J: TRBJ2-3
D: TRBD2
V: TRBV4-2
size: -
CDR3: CASSQGLAGGPADTQYF
DNA: TGTGCCAGCAGCCAAGGTTTAGCGGGAGGTCCAGCGGATACGCAGTATTTT

J: TRBJ2-2
D: TRBD2
V: TRBV5-1
size: -
CDR3: CASSPRTSVGTGELFF
DNA: TGCGCCAGCAGCCCGAGGACTAGCGTTGGTACCGGGGAGCTGTTTTTT

J: TRBJ1-2
D: -
V: TRBV11-2
size: -
CDR3: CASSLEGDGYTF
DNA: TGTGCCAGCAGCTTAGAAGGGGATGGCTACACCTTC

J: TRBJ2-1
D: TRBD1
V: TRBV19
size: -
CDR3: CASSIRDSYPEQFF
DNA: TGTGCCAGTAGTATCCGGGACAGCTATCCTGAGCAGTTCTTC

J: TRBJ2-1
D: -
V: TRBV29-1
size: -
CDR3: CSATAYNEQFF
DNA: TGCAGCGCCACAGCCTACAATGAGCAGTTCTTC

J: TRBJ2-1
D: -
V: TRBV30
size: -
CDR3: CVWSVRAEQFF
DNA: TGTGTCTGGAGTGTACGCGCTGAGCAGTTCTTC

J: TRBJ2-2
D: -
V: TRBV6-6
size: -
CDR3: CASSSGAATGELFF
DNA: TGTGCCAGCAGTTCAGGGGCCGCCACCGGGGAGCTGTTTTTT

J: TRBJ2-7
D: -
V: TRBV23-1
size: once
CDR3: CASSLSGTDRSSYEQYF
DNA: TGCGCCAGCAGCCTTAGCGGAACGGACAGGAGCTCCTACGAGCAGTACTTC

J: TRBJ1-2
D: TRBD1
V: TRBV15
size: -
CDR3: CATSREGTGDWYGYTF
DNA: TGTGCCACCAGCAGAGAAGGGACAGGGGACTGGTATGGCTACACCTTC

J: TRBJ2-7
D: TRBD1
V: TRBV6-6
size: -
CDR3: CASAKGTVNYEQYF
DNA: TGTGCCAGCGCTAAGGGGACAGTCAACTACGAGCAGTACTTC

J: TRBJ2-7
D: TRBD2
V: TRBV6-5
size: -
CDR3: CASSYDPSGKDEQYF
DNA: TGTGCCAGCAGTTACGATCCTAGCGGGAAAGACGAGCAGTACTTC

J: TRBJ2-3
D: TRBD1
V: TRBV29-1
size: -
CDR3: CSVEEQGTDTQYF
DNA: TGCAGCGTTGAAGAACAGGGGACAGATACGCAGTATTTT

J: TRBJ2-3
D: TRBD2
V: TRBV6-4
size: -
CDR3: CASTPWASGNTDTQYF
DNA: TGTGCCAGTACCCCCTGGGCTAGCGGGAACACAGATACGCAGTATTTT

J: TRBJ2-7
D: -
V: TRBV28
size: once
CDR3: CASSALGSAQYF
DNA: TGTGCCAGCAGTGCGCTCGGAAGCGCGCAGTACTTC

J: TRBJ2-7
D: TRBD1
V: TRBV29-1
size: -
CDR3: CSVENFGGTGISHEQYF
DNA: TGCAGCGTTGAAAACTTTGGGGGGACAGGTATCTCCCACGAGCAGTACTTC